These 22 T cell receptor beta chains originate from one sample sequenced in a study of blood T cell repertoires in COVID-19. Data came from immunoSEQ multiplex PCR; TCRdb stores just in-frame clones and leaves some out. The sample has 99,000 or so clones, roughly 80% seen once. The sample was peripheral blood. The receptors were gathered from a woman of 80 years or more with active or convalescent COVID-19.

The chain has TRBV18 and TRBJ1-2, with unresolved D. The germline CDR1 and CDR2 sequences are KGHSH and LQKENI. This CDR3 has 14 residues. Trimming took off 3 bases at V and 3 bases at J, with 11 bases between the two ends. CDR3 sequence: CASSPQGRDYGYTF. In nucleotides, the CDR3 is TGTGCCAGCTCACCGCAAGGGAGGGACTATGGCTACACCTTC.

This chain connects TRBV10-2 to TRBJ1-5; TRBD1 is a possible D gene (5 bases). Trimming stripped 6 bases from V and 1 base from J, with 10 bases between. There are 14 residues in the CDR3. Looked up from germline, CDR1 is WSHSY and CDR2 is SAAADI. The CDR3 DNA sequence: TGCGCCAGCAGGGAGGGGCAAAGCAATCAGCCCCAGCATTTT. This gives the protein CASREGQSNQPQHF.

The chain employs TRBV9 and TRBJ2-3; possibly TRBD1 for D (5 bases). The CDR3 loop spans 15 amino acids. The germline gives CDR1 SGDLS, CDR2 YYNGEE. Trimming took 1 base from V and 4 from J, leaving 13 bases between them. The CDR3, as DNA: TGTGCCAGCAGCGTACAGTGGGGCCCAGCAGATACGCAGTATTTT. The encoded protein is CASSVQWGPADTQYF.

The chain recombines TRBV7-2 with TRBJ2-2; 7 bases align to TRBD1. V lost 4 bases and J lost 7; bases outside the gene matches: 12. Germline CDR1 SGHTA, CDR2 FQGNSA. The CDR3 has 16 amino acids. This chain's CDR3 is CASSSGRQGRGGELFF. The CDR3 bases are TGTGCCAGCAGCTCCGGCCGACAGGGAAGGGGCGGGGAGCTGTTTTTT.

V is TRBV2 and J is TRBJ2-6, with D unclear. V gave up 5 bases and J gave up 4 bases, with 6 bases separating them. The CDR3 is made up of 13 amino acids. CDR1 SNHLY and CDR2 FYNNEI come from the germline V gene. CDR3 sequence reads: CASSNSGANVLTF. The CDR3 DNA reads TGTGCCAGCAGTAATTCGGGGGCCAACGTCCTGACTTTC.

The CDR3 DNA reads TGTGCCAGCAGCTATACGGGGGTGCCGGGGTCACCCCTCCACTTT. This gives the protein CASSYTGVPGSPLHF. The chain carries TRBV11-3 and TRBJ1-6; a possible D gene is TRBD1 (5 bases). This CDR3 spans 15 amino acids. Germline loops: CDR1 SGHNT, CDR2 YENEEA. Trimming removed 4 bases from V and 10 bases from J, with 17 bases in between. The full variable domain, rest sourced from reference TRBV11-3 and TRBJ1-6, is EAGVVQSPRYKIIEKKQPVAFWCNPISGHNTLYWYLQNLGQGPELLIRYENEEAVDDSQLPKDRFSAERLKGVDSTLKIQPAELGDSAVYLCASSYTGVPGSPLHFGNGTRLTVT.

V gene TRBV5-6 combines with J gene TRBJ2-1; D might be TRBD2 (6 bases). V was trimmed by 3 bases and J by 5 bases, leaving 15 bases between them. Germline V gene sequence: CDR1 SGHDT, CDR2 YYEEEE. The CDR3 is 15 residues long. The CDR3 DNA follows: TGTGCCAGCAGCTCCGCGGGATTTGGCCACAATGAGCAGTTCTTC. Translating it yields CASSSAGFGHNEQFF.

A few counts support this clone. The rearrangement links TRBV2 to TRBJ1-2, with 7 nucleotides matching TRBD1. This CDR3 is built from 13 residues. Germline V gene sequence: CDR1 SNHLY, CDR2 FYNNEI. V lost 4 bases, J lost 8 bases, and 7 bases stayed unmatched. The CDR3 loop reads CASSGDTGDGYTF. The CDR3 nucleotides read TGTGCCAGCAGTGGAGACACAGGGGACGGCTACACCTTC.

This clone showed up just a few times. V and J are TRBV7-8 and TRBJ2-6; a weak D match, TRBD1 (5 bases). The germline V and J ends were trimmed by 3 bases and 0 bases, with 12 bases remaining between them. The CDR3 is 17 amino acids. Germline lookup yields CDR1 SGHVS and CDR2 FQNEAQ. CDR3 nucleotide sequence: TGTGCCAGCAGCTTCCAGACCAGGGCCTCTGGGGCCAACGTCCTGACTTTC. It is translated as CASSFQTRASGANVLTF.

The CDR3 spells CASSQEKRGGPDTQYF. The CDR3 DNA reads TGCGCCAGCAGCCAAGAAAAGCGGGGGGGCCCAGATACGCAGTATTTT. The J gene is TRBJ2-3, the V gene TRBV4-1, with 10 bases identical to TRBD2. The germline CDR1 and CDR2 sequences are MGHRA and YSYEKL. The CDR3 extends over 16 amino acids. V was clipped by 0 bases and J by 4 bases; unmatched bases: 4.

The chain joins TRBV7-2 to TRBJ2-7; TRBD2 might be the D (5 bases). Germline values: CDR1 SGHTA, CDR2 FQGNSA. The germline V and J ends were trimmed by 6 bases and 6 bases, with 18 bases remaining between them. This CDR3 comprises 14 residues. The CDR3 nucleotides are TGTGCCAGCAGACCTCATCTACTAGTATCCGAGCAGTACTTC. It translates to CASRPHLLVSEQYF.

This clone was found once. The chain employs TRBV19 and TRBJ1-1; D might be TRBD1 (5 bases). V lost 1 base and J 4 bases, leaving 16 bases between the germline ends. Germline V gene data show CDR1 as LNHDA and CDR2 as SQIVND (reference sequence). The CDR3 spans 16 residues. For the CDR3, the DNA is TGTGCCAGTAGTATAGTAGGGGCGGGGAGGGGCACTGAAGCTTTCTTT. It specifies CASSIVGAGRGTEAFF.

V and J are TRBV7-2 and TRBJ2-2; D perhaps matches TRBD2 (5 bases). Trimming cost V 2 bases and J 1 base, with 5 bases left between them. Germline assignment: CDR1 SGHTA and CDR2 FQGNSA. The CDR3 runs 14 residues. The CDR3 DNA follows: TGTGCCAGCAGCTTACGGGGGAACACCGGGGAGCTGTTTTTT. Translated, it gives CASSLRGNTGELFF.

This rearrangement joins TRBV18 to TRBJ2-7; 16 bases line up with TRBD2. V lost 0 bases and J lost 0; bases outside the gene matches: 2. The CDR3 length is 18 residues. CDR1 KGHSH and CDR2 LQKENI come from the germline V gene. The CDR3 here is CASSPPGLAGGTSYEQYF. DNA of the CDR3: TGTGCCAGCTCACCACCGGGACTAGCGGGAGGGACCTCCTACGAGCAGTACTTC.

The chain uses TRBV18 and TRBJ1-1, with TRBD1 matching over 8 bases. Germline V gene data show CDR1 as KGHSH and CDR2 as LQKENI. V lost 6 bases and J lost 7; bases outside the gene matches: 13. The CDR3 contains 15 residues. CDR3 bases: TGTGCCAGCTCTCTAACCGCGGACAGGGTGGTTGAAGCTTTCTTT. This gives the protein CASSLTADRVVEAFF.

The V call is TRBV19, the J call TRBJ1-1, with 10 positions matching TRBD1. Looked up from germline, CDR1 is LNHDA and CDR2 is SQIVND (reference sequence). The CDR3 covers 14 residues. V was pared by 7 bases and J by 4 bases, with 6 bases of the junction left unmatched. This CDR3 is CASMTGGAVTEAFF. CDR3 DNA sequence: TGTGCCAGTATGACAGGGGGCGCCGTCACTGAAGCTTTCTTT.

V is TRBV5-4 and J is TRBJ1-1; maybe TRBD1 (6 bases). The length of the CDR3 is 15 residues. Germline assignment: CDR1 SGHNT and CDR2 YYREEE (reference sequence). Trimming stripped 0 bases from V and 1 base from J, with 10 bases between. CDR3 bases: TGTGCCAGCAGCTTGGTTGGCAGGGGGAACACTGAAGCTTTCTTT. Its translation is CASSLVGRGNTEAFF.

This clone was counted a single time. V and J are TRBV3-1 (or the pseudogene TRBV3-2) and TRBJ1-1; D is possibly TRBD1 (6 bases). Germline V CDR1 and CDR2: LGHDT, YNNKEL (reference sequence). V was clipped by 1 base and J by 0 bases, with 21 bases between them. This CDR3 spans 19 amino acids. In nucleotides, the CDR3 is TGTGCCAGCAGCCAAGGGGTTACAGGGCGATACTCAATGAACACTGAAGCTTTCTTT. Its translation is CASSQGVTGRYSMNTEAFF.

The chain links TRBV5-6 to TRBJ2-2; no firm D call. Germline V CDR1 and CDR2: SGHDT, YYEEEE. Trimming took 4 bases from V and 6 from J, leaving 4 bases between them. This CDR3 has 11 residues. The CDR3 region is CASSSPGELFF. The DNA for the CDR3 is TGTGCCAGCAGCAGCCCCGGGGAGCTGTTTTTT.

This sequence joins TRBV27 and TRBJ1-2, with 7 bases aligning to TRBD1. Germline V gene sequence: CDR1 MNHEY, CDR2 SMNVEV (reference sequence). The CDR3 has 14 residues. V was clipped by 5 bases and J by 5 bases; unmatched bases: 8. CDR3 DNA: TGTGCCAGCAGTCCTACAGGGGTAGTTTATGGCTACACCTTC. It specifies CASSPTGVVYGYTF.

The rearrangement uses TRBV9 and TRBJ1-3; D might be TRBD1 (6 bases). The V end was cut by 3 bases, the J end by 0 bases, with 16 bases between. Germline V lookup: CDR1 SGDLS, CDR2 YYNGEE. The CDR3 covers 17 residues. The CDR3 spells CASSALTGYPSGNTIYF. The CDR3 region has the DNA TGTGCCAGCAGCGCATTGACAGGTTACCCCTCTGGAAACACCATATATTTT. Full variable domain (rest looked up from reference TRBV9 and TRBJ1-3): DSGVTQTPKHLITATGQRVTLRCSPRSGDLSVYWYQQSLDQGLQFLIQYYNGEERAKGNILERFSAQQFPDLHSELNLSSLELGDSALYFCASSALTGYPSGNTIYFGEGSWLTVV.

The genes are TRBV21-1 and TRBJ1-5; the table's D call TRBD1 went unverified against the DNA. TRBV21-1 counts as a pseudogene. This CDR3 spans 14 amino acids. In nucleotides, the CDR3 is TGTGCCAGCAGCAAAAGAAGGGGGATTCAGCCCCAGCATTTT. Translation: CASSKRRGIQPQHF.